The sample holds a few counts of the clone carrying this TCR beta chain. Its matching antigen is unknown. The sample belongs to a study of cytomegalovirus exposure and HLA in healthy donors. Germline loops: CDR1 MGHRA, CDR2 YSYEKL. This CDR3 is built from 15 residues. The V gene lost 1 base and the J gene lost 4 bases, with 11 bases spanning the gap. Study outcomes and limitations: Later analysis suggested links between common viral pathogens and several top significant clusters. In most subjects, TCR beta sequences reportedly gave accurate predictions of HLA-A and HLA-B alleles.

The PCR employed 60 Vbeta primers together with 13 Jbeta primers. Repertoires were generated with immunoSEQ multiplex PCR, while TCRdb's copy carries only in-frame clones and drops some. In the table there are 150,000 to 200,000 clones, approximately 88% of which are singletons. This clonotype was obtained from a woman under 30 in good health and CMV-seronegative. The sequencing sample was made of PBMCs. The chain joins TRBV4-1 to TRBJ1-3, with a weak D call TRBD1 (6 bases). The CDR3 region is CASSQGPGTGNTIYF. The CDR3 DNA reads TGCGCCAGCAGCCAAGGACCCGGGACAGGAAACACCATATATTTT.